This T cell receptor (beta chain) was retrieved from a study of T cell repertoires in cytomegalovirus infection. About the study: Recently described HLA-C-restricted plus well-studied HLA-B-restricted CMV epitopes were used. Indications of both CMV infection and matching HLA type were provided by public TCR beta signatures.

Only a few counts were recorded for this clonotype. Its antigen remains unknown. TCRdb reprocessed the reads with MiXCR, giving one entry per CDR3 protein. The sample has around 71,000 distinct CDR3 sequences; approximately 22% are singletons. V was clipped by 3 bases and J by 3 bases, with 9 bases between them. The CDR3 totals 13 residues. The sample consisted of CD8+ T cells from cultured PBMCs, taken from culture after CMV antigen stimulation. This clonotype originated in a human donor in good health (CMV status not recorded). Some clones in this sample may be carry-over from other donors' samples. The chain links TRBV12-3 or TRBV12-4 to TRBJ2-7; a possible D gene is TRBD2 (5 bases). CDR3 nucleotide sequence: TGTGCCAGCAGTTTCAGTGGACTCTACGAGCAGTACTTC. It yields the protein CASSFSGLYEQYF.